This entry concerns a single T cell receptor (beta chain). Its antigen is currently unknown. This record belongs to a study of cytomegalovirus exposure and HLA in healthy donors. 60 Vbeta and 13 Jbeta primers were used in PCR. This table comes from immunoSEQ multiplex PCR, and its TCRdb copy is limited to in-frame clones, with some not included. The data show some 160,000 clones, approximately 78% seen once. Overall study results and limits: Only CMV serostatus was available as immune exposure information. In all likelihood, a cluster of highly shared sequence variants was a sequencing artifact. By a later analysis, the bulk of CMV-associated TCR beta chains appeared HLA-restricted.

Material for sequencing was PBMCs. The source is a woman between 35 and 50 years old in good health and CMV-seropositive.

CDR3 DNA sequence: TGTGCTCGCCGCTCTAGAGGTCGCCCCTACAATGAGCAGTTCTTC. Translated: CARRSRGRPYNEQFF. The rearrangement uses TRBV27 and TRBJ2-1; D not certain. Germline V lookup: CDR1 MNHEY, CDR2 SMNVEV (reference sequence). CDR3 length: 15 residues.